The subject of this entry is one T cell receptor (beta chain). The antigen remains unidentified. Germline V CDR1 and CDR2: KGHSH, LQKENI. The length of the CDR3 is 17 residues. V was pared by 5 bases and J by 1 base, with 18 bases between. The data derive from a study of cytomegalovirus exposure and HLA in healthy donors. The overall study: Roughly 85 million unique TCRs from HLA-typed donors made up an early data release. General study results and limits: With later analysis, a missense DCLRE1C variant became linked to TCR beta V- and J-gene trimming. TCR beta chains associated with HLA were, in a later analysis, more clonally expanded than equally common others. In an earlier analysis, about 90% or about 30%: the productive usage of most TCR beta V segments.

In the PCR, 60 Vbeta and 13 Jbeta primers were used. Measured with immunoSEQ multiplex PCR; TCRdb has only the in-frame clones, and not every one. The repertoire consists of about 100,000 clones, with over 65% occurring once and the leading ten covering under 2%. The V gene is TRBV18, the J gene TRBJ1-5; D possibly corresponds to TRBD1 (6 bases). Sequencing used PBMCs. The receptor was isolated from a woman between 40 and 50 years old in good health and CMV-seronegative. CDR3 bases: TGTGCCAGCTCAGACTACACCGGGACACTGAGCAATCAGCCCCAGCATTTT. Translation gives CASSDYTGTLSNQPQHF.